This TCR beta chain derives from a study of T cell repertoires in cytomegalovirus infection. TCRdb reanalysed the reads using MiXCR and keeps one entry per CDR3 protein. The sample contains about 890,000 distinct CDR3 sequences, about a third of which appear only once. As concerns this clonotype: Antigen: not known.

The material was cultured CD8+ T cells from PBMCs, obtained from culture after CMV antigen stimulation. This TCR was sampled from a human donor in good health (CMV status not recorded). Some clones in this sample may be carry-over from other donors' samples.

CDR3 nucleotide sequence: TGTGCCAGCAGCTTAGTCGAGGCGGCCTCCTACGAGCAGTACTTC. Encoded protein: CASSLVEAASYEQYF. The chain employs TRBV11-1 and TRBJ2-7; the D is unclear. V was cut by 1 base and J by 0 bases, with 10 bases left in between. Germline V CDR1 and CDR2: SGHAT, FQDESV (reference sequence). This CDR3 comprises 15 residues.